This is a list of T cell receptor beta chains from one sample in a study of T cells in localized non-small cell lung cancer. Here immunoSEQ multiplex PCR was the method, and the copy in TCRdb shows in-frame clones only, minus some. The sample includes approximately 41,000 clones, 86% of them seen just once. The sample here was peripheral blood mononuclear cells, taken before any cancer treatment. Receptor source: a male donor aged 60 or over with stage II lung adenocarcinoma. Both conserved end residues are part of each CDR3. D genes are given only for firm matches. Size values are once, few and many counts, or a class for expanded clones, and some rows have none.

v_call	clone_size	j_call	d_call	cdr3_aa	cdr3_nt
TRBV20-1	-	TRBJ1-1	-	CSALSPTEAFF	TGCAGTGCCCTTTCCCCGACTGAAGCTTTCTTT
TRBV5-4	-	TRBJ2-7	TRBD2	CASSLGTSDYEQYF	TGTGCCAGCAGCTTGGGGACTAGTGACTACGAGCAGTACTTC
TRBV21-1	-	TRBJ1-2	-	CASSKALLGRDYGYTF	TGTGCCAGCAGCAAAGCGCTATTAGGCAGGGACTATGGCTACACCTTC
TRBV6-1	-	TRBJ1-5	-	CASNSGTRGNQPQHF	TGTGCCAGCAACTCCGGGACAAGGGGCAATCAGCCCCAGCATTTT
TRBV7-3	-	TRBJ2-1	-	CASSPQGNEQFF	TGTGCCAGCAGCCCGCAGGGAAATGAGCAGTTCTTC
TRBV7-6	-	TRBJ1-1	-	CASSLVGTNTEAFF	TGTGCCAGCAGCTTAGTAGGGACGAACACTGAAGCTTTCTTT
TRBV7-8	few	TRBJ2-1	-	CASSLVPGNNEQFF	TGTGCCAGCAGCTTAGTCCCAGGGAACAATGAGCAGTTCTTC
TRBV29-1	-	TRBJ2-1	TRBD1	CSVTPPTGKAYNEQFF	TGCAGCGTTACCCCCCCGACAGGGAAGGCCTACAATGAGCAGTTCTTC
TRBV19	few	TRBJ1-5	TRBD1	CASSHTSTGSHQPQHF	TGTGCCAGTAGCCACACCTCGACAGGGAGCCATCAGCCCCAGCATTTT
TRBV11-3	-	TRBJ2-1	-	CASSPWGPGNEQFF	TGTGCCAGCAGCCCGTGGGGTCCCGGCAATGAGCAGTTCTTC
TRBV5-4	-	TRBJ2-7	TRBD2	CASSLDGGGTYEQYF	TGTGCCAGCAGCTTGGACGGGGGGGGAACCTACGAGCAGTACTTC
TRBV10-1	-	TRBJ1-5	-	CASSDRPLRDNQPQHF	TGCGCCAGCAGTGACCGTCCTCTTAGGGACAATCAGCCCCAGCATTTT
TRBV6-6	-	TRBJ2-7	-	CATRTAYEQYF	TGTGCCACCCGGACAGCCTACGAGCAGTACTTC
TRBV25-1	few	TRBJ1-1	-	CASRGTNTEAFF	TGTGCCAGCAGGGGAACCAACACTGAAGCTTTCTTT
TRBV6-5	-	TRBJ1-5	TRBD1	CASSMDRLGGQPQHF	TGTGCCAGCAGTATGGACAGGCTTGGGGGACAGCCCCAGCATTTT
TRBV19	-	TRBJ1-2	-	CASRIGPWEYGYTF	TGTGCCAGTCGTATCGGGCCTTGGGAATATGGCTACACCTTC
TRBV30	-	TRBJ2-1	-	CAWSVITSSYNEQFF	TGTGCCTGGAGTGTTATCACTAGCTCCTACAATGAGCAGTTCTTC
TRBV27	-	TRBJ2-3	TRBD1	CAIRDRGRDTQYF	TGTGCCATCCGGGACAGGGGGCGAGATACGCAGTATTTT
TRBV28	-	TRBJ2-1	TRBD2	CASISNGRVVDEQFF	TGTGCCAGCATCTCAAACGGGAGGGTAGTGGATGAGCAGTTCTTC
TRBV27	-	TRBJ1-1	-	CASSLSPSLNTEAFF	TGTGCCAGCAGTTTATCACCAAGTCTGAACACTGAAGCTTTCTTT
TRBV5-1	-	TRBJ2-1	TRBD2	CASSPEGGNYNEQFF	TGCGCCAGCTCCCCAGAGGGAGGGAACTACAATGAGCAGTTCTTC
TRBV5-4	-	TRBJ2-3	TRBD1	CASSFELPDRGYTDTQYF	TGTGCCAGCAGCTTTGAGCTGCCAGACAGGGGATACACAGATACGCAGTATTTT
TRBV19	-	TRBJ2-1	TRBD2	CASSINGRARNEQFF	TGTGCCAGTAGTATAAACGGGAGGGCCAGGAATGAGCAGTTCTTC
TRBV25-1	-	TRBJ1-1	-	CASSESGFTGAFF	TGTGCCAGCAGTGAATCGGGCTTCACGGGAGCTTTCTTT
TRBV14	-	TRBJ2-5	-	CASSRGTVGGETQYF	TGTGCCAGCAGCCGGGGGACAGTGGGAGGAGAGACCCAGTACTTC
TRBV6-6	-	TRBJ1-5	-	CASSPGGGQPQHF	TGTGCCAGCAGTCCCGGTGGGGGACAGCCCCAGCATTTT
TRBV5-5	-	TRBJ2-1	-	CASSSGGFPWDEQFF	TGTGCCAGCAGCTCAGGGGGGTTCCCGTGGGATGAGCAGTTCTTC
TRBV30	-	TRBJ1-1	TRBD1	CAWNRGPTEAFF	TGTGCCTGGAATAGGGGGCCGACTGAAGCTTTCTTT
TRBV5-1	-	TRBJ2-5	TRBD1	CASSLGSGTGYEETQYF	TGCGCCAGCAGCTTGGGATCCGGGACAGGTTATGAGGAGACCCAGTACTTC
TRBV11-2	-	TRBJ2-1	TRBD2	CASSPPPTSGIYYNEQFF	TGTGCCAGCAGCCCCCCGCCGACTAGCGGGATCTACTACAATGAGCAGTTCTTC
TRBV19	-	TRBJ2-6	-	CGSKAGGANVLTF	TGTGGGTCAAAGGCGGGGGGGGCCAACGTCCTGACTTTC
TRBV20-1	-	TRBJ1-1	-	CSAFSSGAAFF	TGCAGTGCTTTTTCTTCAGGGGCAGCTTTCTTT
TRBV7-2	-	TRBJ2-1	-	CASSFGTISYNEQFF	TGTGCCAGCAGCTTCGGGACGATTTCCTACAATGAGCAGTTCTTC
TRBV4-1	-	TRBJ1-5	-	CASSQGVGLDQPQHF	TGCGCCAGCAGCCAAGGGGTGGGACTAGATCAGCCCCAGCATTTT
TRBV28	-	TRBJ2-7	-	CASTNPVGGHYEQYF	TGTGCCAGCACTAATCCGGTGGGGGGTCACTACGAGCAGTACTTC
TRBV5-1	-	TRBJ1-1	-	CASSLVAGSMNTEAFF	TGCGCCAGCAGCTTGGTGGCAGGGAGCATGAACACTGAAGCTTTCTTT
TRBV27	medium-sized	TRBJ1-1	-	CASSFMWNTEAFF	TGTGCCAGCAGTTTTATGTGGAACACTGAAGCTTTCTTT
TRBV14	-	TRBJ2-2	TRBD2	CASSHLAGAGGTGELFF	TGTGCCAGCAGCCACTTAGCGGGAGCCGGTGGGACCGGGGAGCTGTTTTTT
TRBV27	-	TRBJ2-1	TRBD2	CASRTPAGESVEQFF	TGTGCCAGCCGGACCCCGGCGGGAGAATCGGTCGAGCAGTTCTTC
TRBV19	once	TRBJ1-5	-	CASSMREGLVQPQHF	TGTGCCAGTAGTATGAGGGAGGGGTTGGTTCAGCCCCAGCATTTT
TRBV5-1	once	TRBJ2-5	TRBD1	CASSLEEHRGRGETQYF	TGCGCCAGCAGCTTGGAGGAACACAGGGGGCGCGGAGAGACCCAGTACTTC
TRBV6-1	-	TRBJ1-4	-	CASSESAATNEKLFF	TGTGCCAGCAGTGAATCGGCCGCAACTAATGAAAAACTGTTTTTT
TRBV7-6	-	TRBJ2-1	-	CASSPGQYNEQFF	TGTGCCAGCAGCCCCGGCCAATACAATGAGCAGTTCTTC
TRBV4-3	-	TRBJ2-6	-	CASSPQATGANVLTF	TGCGCCAGCAGCCCACAGGCTACTGGGGCCAACGTCCTGACTTTC
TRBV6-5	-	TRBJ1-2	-	CASSYSRVPGNYGYTF	TGTGCCAGCAGTTACTCGAGGGTCCCGGGGAACTATGGCTACACCTTC
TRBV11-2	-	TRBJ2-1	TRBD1	CASSGLGTGYNEQFF	TGTGCCAGCAGCGGCCTGGGGACAGGGTACAATGAGCAGTTCTTC
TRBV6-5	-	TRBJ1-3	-	CASSSTGSDTIYF	TGTGCCAGCAGTTCGACAGGATCTGACACCATATATTTT
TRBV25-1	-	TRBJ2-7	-	CASSDQDSYEQYF	TGTGCCAGCAGTGACCAGGACTCCTACGAGCAGTACTTC
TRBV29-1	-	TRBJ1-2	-	CSVEDLEGIGEYGYTF	TGCAGCGTTGAAGATTTGGAAGGAATTGGGGAGTATGGCTACACCTTC
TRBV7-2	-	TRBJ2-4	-	CASSLRSPGNLAIQYF	TGTGCCAGCAGCTTAAGGTCGCCGGGCAACTTAGCGATTCAGTACTTC
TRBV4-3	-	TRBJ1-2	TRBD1	CASSQYGTGVRGYTF	TGCGCCAGCAGCCAATATGGGACAGGGGTCCGGGGCTACACCTTC
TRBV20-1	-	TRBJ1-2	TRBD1	CSARDGDRGFF	TGCAGTGCTAGAGATGGGGACAGGGGATTCTTC
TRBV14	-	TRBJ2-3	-	CASSQQTDTQYF	TGTGCCAGCAGCCAGCAGACAGATACGCAGTATTTT
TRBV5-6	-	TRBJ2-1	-	CASSLARERSYNEQFF	TGTGCCAGCAGCTTGGCCAGGGAGCGGTCCTACAATGAGCAGTTCTTC
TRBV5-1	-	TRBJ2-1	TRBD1	CASSADRGLSEQFF	TGCGCCAGCAGCGCCGACAGGGGGTTGAGTGAGCAGTTCTTC
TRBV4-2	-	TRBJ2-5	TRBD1	CASSRYRGSVETQYF	TGTGCCAGCAGCCGCTACAGGGGGTCGGTAGAGACCCAGTACTTC
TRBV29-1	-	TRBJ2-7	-	CSVGAGTNYEQYF	TGCAGCGTTGGAGCGGGCACTAATTACGAGCAGTACTTC
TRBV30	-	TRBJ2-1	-	CAWGGEGFEQFF	TGTGCCTGGGGGGGAGAGGGATTCGAGCAGTTCTTC
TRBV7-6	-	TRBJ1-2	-	CASSFGQRGGYTF	TGTGCCAGCAGCTTCGGCCAGAGGGGGGGCTACACCTTC